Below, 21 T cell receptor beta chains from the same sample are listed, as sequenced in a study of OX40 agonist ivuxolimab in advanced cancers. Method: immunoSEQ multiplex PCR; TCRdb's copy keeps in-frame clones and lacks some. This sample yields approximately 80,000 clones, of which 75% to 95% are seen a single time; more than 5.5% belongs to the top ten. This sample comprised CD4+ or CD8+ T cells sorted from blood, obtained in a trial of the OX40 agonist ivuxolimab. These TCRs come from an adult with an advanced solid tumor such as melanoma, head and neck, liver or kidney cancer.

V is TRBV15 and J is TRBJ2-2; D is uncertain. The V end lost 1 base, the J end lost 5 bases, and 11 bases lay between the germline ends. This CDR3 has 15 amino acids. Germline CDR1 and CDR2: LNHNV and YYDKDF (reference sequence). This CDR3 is CATSRGYGRTGELFF. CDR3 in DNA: TGTGCCACCAGCAGAGGTTATGGACGGACCGGGGAGCTGTTTTTT.

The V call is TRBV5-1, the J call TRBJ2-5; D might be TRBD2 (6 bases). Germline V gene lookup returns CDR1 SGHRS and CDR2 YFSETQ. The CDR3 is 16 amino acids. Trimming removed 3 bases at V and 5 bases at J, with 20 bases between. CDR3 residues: CASSYRGGGERETQYF. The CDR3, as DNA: TGCGCCAGCAGCTATCGTGGCGGAGGGGAAAGGGAGACCCAGTACTTC.

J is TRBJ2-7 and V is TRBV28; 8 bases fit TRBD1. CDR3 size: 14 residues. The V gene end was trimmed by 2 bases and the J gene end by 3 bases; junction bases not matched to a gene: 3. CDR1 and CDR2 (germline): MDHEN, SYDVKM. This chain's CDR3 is CASSLRTGLYEQYF. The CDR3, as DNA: TGTGCCAGCAGTTTAAGGACAGGGCTCTACGAGCAGTACTTC.

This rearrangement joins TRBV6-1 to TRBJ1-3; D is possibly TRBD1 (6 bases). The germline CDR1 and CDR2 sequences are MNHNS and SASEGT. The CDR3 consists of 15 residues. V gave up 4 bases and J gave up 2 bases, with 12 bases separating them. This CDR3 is CASSVGGGTGNTIYF. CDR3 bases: TGTGCCAGCAGTGTTGGGGGGGGCACTGGAAACACCATATATTTT.

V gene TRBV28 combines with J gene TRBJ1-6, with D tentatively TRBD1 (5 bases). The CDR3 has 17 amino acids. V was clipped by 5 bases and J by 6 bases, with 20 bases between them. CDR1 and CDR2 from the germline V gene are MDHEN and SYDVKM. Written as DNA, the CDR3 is TGTGCCAGCAGTCCCGCAACAGGAAAAAGGGGTAATTCACCCCTCCACTTT. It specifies CASSPATGKRGNSPLHF.

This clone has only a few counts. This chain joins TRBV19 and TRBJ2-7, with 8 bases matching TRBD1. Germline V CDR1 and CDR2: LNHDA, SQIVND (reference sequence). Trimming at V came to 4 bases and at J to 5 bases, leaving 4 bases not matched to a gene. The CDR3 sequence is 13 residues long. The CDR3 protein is CASSTTGVDEQYF. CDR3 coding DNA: TGTGCCAGTAGTACGACAGGGGTTGACGAGCAGTACTTC.

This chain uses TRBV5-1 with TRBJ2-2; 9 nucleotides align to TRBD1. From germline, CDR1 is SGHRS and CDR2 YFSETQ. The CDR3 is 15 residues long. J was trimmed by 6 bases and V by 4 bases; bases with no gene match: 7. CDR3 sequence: CASSPGQGGPGELFF. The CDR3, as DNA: TGCGCCAGCAGCCCGGGACAGGGCGGTCCCGGGGAGCTGTTTTTT. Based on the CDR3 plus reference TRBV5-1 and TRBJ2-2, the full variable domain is KAGVTQTPRYLIKTRGQQVTLSCSPISGHRSVSWYQQTPGQGLQFLFEYFSETQRNKGNFPGRFSGRQFSNSRSEMNVSTLELGDSALYLCASSPGQGGPGELFFGEGSRLTVL.

The CDR3 sequence is CSVAGVTNEKLFF. CDR3 coding DNA: TGCAGCGTTGCAGGGGTAACTAATGAAAAACTGTTTTTT. The chain links TRBV29-1 to TRBJ1-4, with a weak D call TRBD1 (6 bases). Germline V gene lookup returns CDR1 SQVTM and CDR2 ANQGSEA. Trimming pared 4 bases from V and 1 base from J, leaving 7 bases between. This CDR3 is built from 13 residues.

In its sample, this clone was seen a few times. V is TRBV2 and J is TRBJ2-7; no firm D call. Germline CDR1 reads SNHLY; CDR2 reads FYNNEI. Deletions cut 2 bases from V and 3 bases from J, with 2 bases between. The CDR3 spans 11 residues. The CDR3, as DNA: TGTGCCAGCAGTGAATTCTACGAGCAGTACTTC. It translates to CASSEFYEQYF.

The CDR3 protein is CASSYGRGGYNEQFF. The CDR3 coding sequence is TGTGCCAGCAGTTACGGAAGGGGGGGGTACAATGAGCAGTTCTTC. This chain connects TRBV6-5 to TRBJ2-1, with D maybe TRBD2 (7 bases). The CDR3 has 15 residues. Between the trimmed V and J ends, which lost 2 bases and 4 bases, there was a span of 12 bases. Looked up from germline, CDR1 is MNHEY and CDR2 is SVGAGI.

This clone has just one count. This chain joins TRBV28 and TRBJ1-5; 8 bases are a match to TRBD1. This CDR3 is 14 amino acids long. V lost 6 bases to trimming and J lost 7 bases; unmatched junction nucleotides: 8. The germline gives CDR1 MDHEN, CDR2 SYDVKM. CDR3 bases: TGTGCCAGCAGCCGGACAGGGTTTGGGCAGCCCCAGCATTTT. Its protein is CASSRTGFGQPQHF.

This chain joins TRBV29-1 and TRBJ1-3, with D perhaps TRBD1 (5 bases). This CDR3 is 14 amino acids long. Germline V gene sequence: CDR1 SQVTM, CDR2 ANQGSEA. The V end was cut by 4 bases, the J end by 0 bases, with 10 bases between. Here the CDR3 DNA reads TGCAGCGTTGCAATGACAGTCTCTGGAAACACCATATATTTT. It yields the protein CSVAMTVSGNTIYF.

CDR3 DNA sequence: TGTGCCAGCAGCCCGGGACAGGGGGCGAGGGGCTACACCTTC. Residues: CASSPGQGARGYTF. The chain couples TRBV7-3 to TRBJ1-2; 12 nucleotides line up with TRBD1. This CDR3 has 14 amino acids. Trimming cost V 5 bases and J 8 bases; bases outside gene matches: 6. In germline, CDR1 is SGHTA, CDR2 FQGTGA.

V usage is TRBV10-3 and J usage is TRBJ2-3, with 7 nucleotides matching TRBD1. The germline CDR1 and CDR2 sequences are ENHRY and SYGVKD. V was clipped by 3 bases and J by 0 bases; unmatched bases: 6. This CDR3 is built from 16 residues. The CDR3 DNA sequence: TGTGCCATCAGTGAATTCGGGACAGAAAGCACAGATACGCAGTATTTT. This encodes CAISEFGTESTDTQYF.

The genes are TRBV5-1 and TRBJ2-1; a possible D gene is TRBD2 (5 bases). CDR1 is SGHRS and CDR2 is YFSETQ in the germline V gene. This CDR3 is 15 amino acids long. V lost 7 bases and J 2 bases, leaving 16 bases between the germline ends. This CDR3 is CASALDLGTYNEQFF. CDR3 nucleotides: TGCGCCAGCGCACTGGACTTGGGAACCTACAATGAGCAGTTCTTC.

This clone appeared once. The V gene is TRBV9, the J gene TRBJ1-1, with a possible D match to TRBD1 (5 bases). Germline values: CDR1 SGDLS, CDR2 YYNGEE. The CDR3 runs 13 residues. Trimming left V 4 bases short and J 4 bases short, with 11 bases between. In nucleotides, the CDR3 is TGTGCCAGCAGCAAGAATGGGGGCACTGAAGCTTTCTTT. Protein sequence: CASSKNGGTEAFF.

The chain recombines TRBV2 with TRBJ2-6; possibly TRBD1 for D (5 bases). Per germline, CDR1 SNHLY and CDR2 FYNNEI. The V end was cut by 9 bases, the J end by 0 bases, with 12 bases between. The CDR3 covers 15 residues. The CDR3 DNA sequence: TGTGCCAGGAGCGACAGCCCCTCTGGGGCCAACGTCCTGACTTTC. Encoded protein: CARSDSPSGANVLTF.

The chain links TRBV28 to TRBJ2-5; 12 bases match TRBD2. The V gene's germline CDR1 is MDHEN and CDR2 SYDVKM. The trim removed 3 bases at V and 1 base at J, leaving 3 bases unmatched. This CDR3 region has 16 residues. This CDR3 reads CASSFLAGGPQETQYF. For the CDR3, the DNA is TGTGCCAGCAGTTTCCTAGCGGGAGGGCCCCAAGAGACCCAGTACTTC.

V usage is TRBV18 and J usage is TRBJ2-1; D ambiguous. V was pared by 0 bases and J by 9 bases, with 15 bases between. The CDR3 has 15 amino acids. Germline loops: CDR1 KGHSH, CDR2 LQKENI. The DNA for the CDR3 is TGTGCCAGCTCACCACCGCTCAGGCCACCGGGTGAGCAGTTCTTC. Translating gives CASSPPLRPPGEQFF.

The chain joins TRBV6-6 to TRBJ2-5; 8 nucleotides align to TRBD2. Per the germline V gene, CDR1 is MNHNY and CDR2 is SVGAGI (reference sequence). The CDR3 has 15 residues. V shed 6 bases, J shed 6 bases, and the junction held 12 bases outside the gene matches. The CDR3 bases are TGTGCCAGCAGCCGAACCGGGACTAGTGTCCAGACCCAGTACTTC. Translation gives CASSRTGTSVQTQYF.

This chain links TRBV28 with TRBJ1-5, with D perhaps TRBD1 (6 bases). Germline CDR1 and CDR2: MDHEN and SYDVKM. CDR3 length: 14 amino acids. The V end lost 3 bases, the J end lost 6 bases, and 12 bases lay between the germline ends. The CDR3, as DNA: TGTGCCAGCAGTTTCCGGGGGCGCGGTCAGCCCCAGCATTTT. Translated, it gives CASSFRGRGQPQHF.